This T cell receptor (beta chain) was identified during a study of CD8+CD57+ T cells in acquired aplastic anemia (dated by TCRdb to 2017 to 2018). General notes on the study: DNA extracted from sorted CD4+ and CD8+ cells had a mean of roughly 3 ug, with a range of roughly 0.18 to 27.4 ug. A CD8+CD57+ expansion meant a frequency higher than the mean frequency seen in healthy subjects.

The sample holds many counts of this clonotype. The target of this receptor is not known. Base qualities are not at hand, and no much larger clone is one base apart. Patients chosen for sequencing had shown expansion of CD8+CD57+ cells by flow cytometry. Every patient had severe acquired aplastic anemia, diagnosed using the International Study of Aplastic Anemia and Agranulocytosis and Camitta criteria. At the time blood was sampled, none of the patients had received any therapy. The study deep-sequenced TCR repertoires of sorted CD4+ and CD8+ blood T cells from severe aplastic anemia patients and healthy subjects. In the USA, patient enrollment took place under clinicaltrials.gov protocols 00001620, 01623167, 00001397, 00071045, 00081523 and 00961064. Ficoll-Paque density gradient centrifugation was used to isolate peripheral blood mononuclear cells. CD4+ and CD8+ T cells were sorted by FACS or magnetic beads before DNA extraction.

TCR beta VDJ combination and CDR3 sequence profiling used genomic DNA as the template. An Illumina HiSeq 2000 was used for TCR repertoire sequencing. In the authors' own workflow: Repertoire assessment relied on Simpson's diversity index, CDR3 size and DJ length profiles, and TRBV/TRBJ rearrangement plots. The most abundant DNA sequence in the deep sequencing data was taken as the immunodominant clone. CDR3 amino acid sequences were checked for sharing between subjects and were compared against published repertoires and the VDJdb database. TCRdb trimmed the raw reads at Q25, called clones with MiXCR and kept productive beta chains. Every entry covers one CDR3 protein and lists the most common genes and DNA from its rows. The V and J calls and clone size are TCRdb's, not the authors'. The sample contains about 160,000 distinct CDR3 sequences, around 43% of them found a single time. 2.5% to 4% of the sample lies in the top ten.

What the study reported, not specific to this receptor: Some 27 CD8+ CDR3 sequences were found in both patients and controls but appeared to be highly expressed in patients and within the immunodominant clones of the patients. Patients and healthy controls showed no significant difference in CD8+ Simpson's diversity (P=0.060).

From the germline V gene (reference sequence), CDR1 is WNHNN and CDR2 is SYGVQD. V drops 11 bases and J drops 1 base, leaving 11 bases in between. CDR3 length: 12 amino acids, cysteine to phenylalanine. Only the CDR3 DNA is retained, 36 bases long and in frame from the first base. This clonotype was obtained from a human donor with aplastic anemia. The source material was sorted CD4+, CD8+, or CD8+CD57+ T cells (not recorded which) from PBMCs. The rearrangement joined TRBV10-1 to TRBJ1-1; a tentative D call is TRBD1 (5 bases match). In nucleotides, the sequence is TGCGCCCGGGTAGGGGCGAACACTGAAGCTTTCTTT. This translates into CARVGANTEAFF.